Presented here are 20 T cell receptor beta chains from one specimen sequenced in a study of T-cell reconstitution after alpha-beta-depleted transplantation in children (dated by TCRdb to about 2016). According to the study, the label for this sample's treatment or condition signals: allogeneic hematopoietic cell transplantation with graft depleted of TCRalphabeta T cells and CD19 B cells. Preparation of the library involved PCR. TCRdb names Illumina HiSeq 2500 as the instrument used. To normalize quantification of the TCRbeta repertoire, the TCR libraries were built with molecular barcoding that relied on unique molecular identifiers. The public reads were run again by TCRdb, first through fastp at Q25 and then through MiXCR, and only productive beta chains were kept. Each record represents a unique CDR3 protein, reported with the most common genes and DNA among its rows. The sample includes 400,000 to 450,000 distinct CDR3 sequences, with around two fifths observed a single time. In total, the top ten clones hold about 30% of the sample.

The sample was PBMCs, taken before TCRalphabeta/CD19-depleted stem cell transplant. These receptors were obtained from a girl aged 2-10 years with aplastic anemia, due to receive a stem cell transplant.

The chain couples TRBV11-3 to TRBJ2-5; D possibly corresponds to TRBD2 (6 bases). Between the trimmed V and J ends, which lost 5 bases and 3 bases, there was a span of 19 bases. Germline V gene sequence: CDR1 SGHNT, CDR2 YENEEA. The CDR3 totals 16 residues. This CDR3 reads CASSAGLGGAEETQYF. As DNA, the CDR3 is TGTGCCAGCAGCGCGGGGCTTGGCGGGGCCGAAGAGACCCAGTACTTC.

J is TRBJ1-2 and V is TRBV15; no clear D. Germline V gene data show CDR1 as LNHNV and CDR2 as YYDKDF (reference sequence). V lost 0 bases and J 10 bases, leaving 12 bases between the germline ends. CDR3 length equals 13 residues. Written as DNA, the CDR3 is TGTGCCACCAGCAGAGACGGGTCGATGCCCTACACCTTC. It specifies CATSRDGSMPYTF.

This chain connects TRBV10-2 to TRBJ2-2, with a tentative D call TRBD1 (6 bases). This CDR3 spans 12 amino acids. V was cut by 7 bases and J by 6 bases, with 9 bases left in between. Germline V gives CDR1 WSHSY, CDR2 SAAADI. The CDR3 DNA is TGCGCCAGCACCCGGACAGCCGGGGAGCTGTTTTTT. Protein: CASTRTAGELFF.

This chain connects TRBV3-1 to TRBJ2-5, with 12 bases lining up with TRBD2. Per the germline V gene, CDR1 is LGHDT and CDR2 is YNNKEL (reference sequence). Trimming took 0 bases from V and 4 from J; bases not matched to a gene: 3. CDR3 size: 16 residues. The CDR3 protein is CASSQDLAGGGETQYF. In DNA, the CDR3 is TGTGCCAGCAGCCAAGACCTAGCGGGAGGGGGAGAGACCCAGTACTTC.

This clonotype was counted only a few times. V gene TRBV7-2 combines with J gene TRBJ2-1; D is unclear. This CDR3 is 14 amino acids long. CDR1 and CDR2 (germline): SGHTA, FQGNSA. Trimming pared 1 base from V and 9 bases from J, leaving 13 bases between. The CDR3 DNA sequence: TGTGCCAGCAGCTTAGGTTCGGTTTCAGGTGAGCAGTTCTTC. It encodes CASSLGSVSGEQFF.

The CDR3, as DNA: TGTGCCAGCAGTTTTCCGAGTAATACGCAGTATTTT. It translates to CASSFPSNTQYF. The chain links TRBV28 to TRBJ2-3; D gene uncertain. Trimming shortened V by 3 bases and J by 7 bases, and 8 bases separated the two germline ends. The CDR3 is made up of 12 amino acids. CDR1 MDHEN and CDR2 SYDVKM come from the germline V gene.

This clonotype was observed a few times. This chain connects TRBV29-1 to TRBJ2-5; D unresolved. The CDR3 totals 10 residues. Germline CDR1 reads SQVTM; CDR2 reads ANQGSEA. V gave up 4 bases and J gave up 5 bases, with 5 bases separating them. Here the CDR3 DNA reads TGCAGCGTTGCATGGGAGACCCAGTACTTC. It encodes CSVAWETQYF.

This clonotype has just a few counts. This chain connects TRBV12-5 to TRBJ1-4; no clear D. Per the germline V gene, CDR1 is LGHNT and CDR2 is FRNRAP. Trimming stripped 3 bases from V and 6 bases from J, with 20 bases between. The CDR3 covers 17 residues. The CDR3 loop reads CASGLGPPVGLDEKLFF. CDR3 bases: TGTGCTAGTGGTTTAGGGCCTCCAGTGGGTTTGGATGAAAAACTGTTTTTT.

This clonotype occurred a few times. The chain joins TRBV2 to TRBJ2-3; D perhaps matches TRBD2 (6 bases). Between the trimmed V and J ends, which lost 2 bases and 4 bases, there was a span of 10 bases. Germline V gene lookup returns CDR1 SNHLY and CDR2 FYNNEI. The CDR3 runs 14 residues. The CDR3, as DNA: TGTGCCAGCAGTGAAACGGGAGTTGCAGATACGCAGTATTTT. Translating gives CASSETGVADTQYF. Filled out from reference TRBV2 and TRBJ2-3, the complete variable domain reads EPEVTQTPSHQVTQMGQEVILRCVPISNHLYFYWYRQILGQKVEFLVSFYNNEISEKSEIFDDQFSVERPDGSNFTLKIRSTKLEDSAMYFCASSETGVADTQYFGPGTRLTVL.

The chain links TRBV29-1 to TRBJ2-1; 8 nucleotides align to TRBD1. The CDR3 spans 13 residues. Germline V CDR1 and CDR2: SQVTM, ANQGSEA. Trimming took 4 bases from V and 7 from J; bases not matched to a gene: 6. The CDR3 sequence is CSVGGQGTNEQFF. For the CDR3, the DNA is TGCAGCGTTGGAGGACAGGGAACGAATGAGCAGTTCTTC.

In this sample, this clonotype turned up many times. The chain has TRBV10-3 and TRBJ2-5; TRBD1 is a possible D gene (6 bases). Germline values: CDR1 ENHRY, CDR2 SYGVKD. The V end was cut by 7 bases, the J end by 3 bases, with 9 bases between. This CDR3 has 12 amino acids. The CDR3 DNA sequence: TGTGCCATCAAGGGGGACGAAGAGACCCAGTACTTC. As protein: CAIKGDEETQYF.

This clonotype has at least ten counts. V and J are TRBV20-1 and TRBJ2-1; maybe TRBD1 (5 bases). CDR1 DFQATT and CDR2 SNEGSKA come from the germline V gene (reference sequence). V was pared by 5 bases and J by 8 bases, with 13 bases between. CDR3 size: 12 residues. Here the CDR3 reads CSAALLRDEQFF. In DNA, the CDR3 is TGCAGTGCTGCACTCCTCAGGGATGAGCAGTTCTTC.

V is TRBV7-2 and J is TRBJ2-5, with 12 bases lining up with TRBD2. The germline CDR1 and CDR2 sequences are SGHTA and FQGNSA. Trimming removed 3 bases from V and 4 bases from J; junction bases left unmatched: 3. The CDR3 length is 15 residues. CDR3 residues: CASSFLTSGRETQYF. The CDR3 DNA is TGTGCCAGCAGCTTTTTGACTAGCGGGAGAGAGACCCAGTACTTC.

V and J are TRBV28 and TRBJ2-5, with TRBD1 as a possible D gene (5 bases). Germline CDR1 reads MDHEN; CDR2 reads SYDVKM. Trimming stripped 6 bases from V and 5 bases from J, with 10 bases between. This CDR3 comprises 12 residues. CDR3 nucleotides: TGTGCCAGCAGGGCAGGGATGGAGACCCAGTACTTC. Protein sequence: CASRAGMETQYF.

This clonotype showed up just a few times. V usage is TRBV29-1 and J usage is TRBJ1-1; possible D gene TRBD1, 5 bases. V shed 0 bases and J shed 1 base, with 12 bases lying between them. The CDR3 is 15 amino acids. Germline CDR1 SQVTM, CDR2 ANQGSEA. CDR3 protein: CSVEDQGLRNTEAFF. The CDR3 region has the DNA TGCAGCGTTGAAGATCAGGGCCTAAGGAACACTGAAGCTTTCTTT.

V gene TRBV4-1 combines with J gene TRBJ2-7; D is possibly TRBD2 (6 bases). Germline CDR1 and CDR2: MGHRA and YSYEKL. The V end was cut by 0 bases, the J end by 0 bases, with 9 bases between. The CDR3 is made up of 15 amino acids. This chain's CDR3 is CASSQDLGGSYEQYF. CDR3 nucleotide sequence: TGCGCCAGCAGCCAAGATTTGGGGGGCTCCTACGAGCAGTACTTC.

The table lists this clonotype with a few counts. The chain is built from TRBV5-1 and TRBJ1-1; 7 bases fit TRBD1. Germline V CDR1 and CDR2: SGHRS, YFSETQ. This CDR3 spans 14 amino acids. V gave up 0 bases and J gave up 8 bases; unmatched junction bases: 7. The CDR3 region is CASSLGDSKSEAFF. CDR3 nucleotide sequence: TGCGCCAGCAGCTTGGGGGACAGCAAATCAGAAGCTTTCTTT.

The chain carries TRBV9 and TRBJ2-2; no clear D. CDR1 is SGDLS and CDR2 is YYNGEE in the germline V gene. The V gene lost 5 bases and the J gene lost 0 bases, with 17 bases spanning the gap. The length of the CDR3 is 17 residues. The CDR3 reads CASSDPKVTANTGELFF. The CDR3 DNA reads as TGTGCCAGCAGTGACCCTAAGGTAACCGCGAACACCGGGGAGCTGTTTTTT. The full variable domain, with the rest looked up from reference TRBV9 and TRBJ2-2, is DSGVTQTPKHLITATGQRVTLRCSPRSGDLSVYWYQQSLDQGLQFLIQYYNGEERAKGNILERFSAQQFPDLHSELNLSSLELGDSALYFCASSDPKVTANTGELFFGEGSRLTVL.

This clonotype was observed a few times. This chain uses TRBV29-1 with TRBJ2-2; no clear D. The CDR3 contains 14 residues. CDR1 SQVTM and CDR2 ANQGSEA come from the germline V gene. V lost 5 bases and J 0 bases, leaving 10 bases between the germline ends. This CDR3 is CSVSGRSNTGELFF. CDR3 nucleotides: TGCAGCGTTTCCGGGCGTTCGAACACCGGGGAGCTGTTTTTT.

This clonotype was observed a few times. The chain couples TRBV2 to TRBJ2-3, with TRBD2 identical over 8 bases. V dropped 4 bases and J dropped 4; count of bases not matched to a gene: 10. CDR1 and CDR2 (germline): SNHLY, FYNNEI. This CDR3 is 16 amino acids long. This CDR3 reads CASSGWQRESADTQYF. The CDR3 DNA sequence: TGTGCCAGCAGTGGGTGGCAGCGGGAGTCCGCAGATACGCAGTATTTT. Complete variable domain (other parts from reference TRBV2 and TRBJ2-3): EPEVTQTPSHQVTQMGQEVILRCVPISNHLYFYWYRQILGQKVEFLVSFYNNEISEKSEIFDDQFSVERPDGSNFTLKIRSTKLEDSAMYFCASSGWQRESADTQYFGPGTRLTVL.